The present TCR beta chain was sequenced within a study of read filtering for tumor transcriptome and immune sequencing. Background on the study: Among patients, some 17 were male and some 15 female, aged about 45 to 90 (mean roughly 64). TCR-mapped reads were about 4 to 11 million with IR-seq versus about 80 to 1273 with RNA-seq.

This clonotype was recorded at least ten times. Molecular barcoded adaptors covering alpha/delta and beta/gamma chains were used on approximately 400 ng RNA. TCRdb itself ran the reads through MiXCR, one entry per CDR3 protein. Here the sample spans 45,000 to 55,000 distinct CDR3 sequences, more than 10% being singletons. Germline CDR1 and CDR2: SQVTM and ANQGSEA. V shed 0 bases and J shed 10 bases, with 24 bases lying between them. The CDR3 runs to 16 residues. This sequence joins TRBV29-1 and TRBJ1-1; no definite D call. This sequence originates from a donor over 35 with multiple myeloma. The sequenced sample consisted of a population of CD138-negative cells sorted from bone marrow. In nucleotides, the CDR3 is TGCAGCGTTGAAGATCCGAGGGAACGGGGAGGTTCTAGAGCTTTCTTT. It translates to CSVEDPRERGGSRAFF.